The clone carrying this T cell receptor beta chain was seen a handful of times. Its antigen remains unknown. The Oncomine TCR Beta short-read assay was what sequenced the DNA obtained from cultured CD4+ T cells. A single record per CDR3 protein comes from TCRdb applying MiXCR to the PCR reads. Among about 17,000 distinct CDR3 sequences listed, over 40% were seen once. The sample originates from a study of vaccination and CD4 T cells after COVID-19. Study at large: Median time from second vaccine dose to sampling was roughly 65 days (14 to 241). Cultures serving as controls received a peptide pool (CEFX or HIV-1 Nef) or no peptide.

V was clipped by 2 bases and J by 1 base; unmatched bases: 4. Germline V lookup: CDR1 DFQATT, CDR2 SNEGSKA (reference sequence). This CDR3 comprises 14 residues. Documented time point: late sampling 161 to 241 days after vaccination in a few convalescent patients. Treatment given: roughly 10-day PBMC culture with coronavirus spike peptide pools or control peptides (ViraFEST assay). V gene TRBV20-1 combines with J gene TRBJ1-1, with TRBD1 matching 7 bases. This specimen was CD4+ T cells from blood, cultured in vitro, taken about 7 months after SARS-CoV-2 vaccination. The sequence was obtained from a human donor who had recovered from COVID-19. The CDR3 is CSARLGQRNTEAFF. As DNA, the CDR3 is TGCAGTGCTAGATTGGGACAGAGGAACACTGAAGCTTTCTTT.